These 22 T cell receptor beta chains share one sample of origin, sequenced in a study of Graves' ophthalmopathy and Graves' hyperthyroidism. RNA served as the template for amplifying TCR beta CDR3 regions. RT-PCR in the first round used HTBI primers; a second-round multiplex PCR followed. TCRdb processed the multiplex PCR reads anew with MiXCR; each CDR3 protein has one entry. The data hold hundreds of thousands of distinct CDR3 sequences, with around 50% observed a single time. What was sequenced was peripheral blood. All receptors derive from an adult man with Graves' ophthalmopathy.

This clonotype was recorded only once. The chain recombines TRBV19 with TRBJ2-7, with 9 nucleotides matching TRBD1. CDR3 length: 16 amino acids. V shed 5 bases, J shed 2 bases, and the junction held 10 bases outside the gene matches. CDR1 and CDR2 from the germline V gene are LNHDA and SQIVND (reference sequence). This CDR3 reads CASSPVTGGSTYEQYF. CDR3 sequence (DNA): TGTGCCAGTAGTCCGGTGACAGGGGGAAGCACCTACGAGCAGTACTTC.

This chain connects TRBV7-4 to TRBJ1-4, with 7 bases fitting TRBD1. Germline trimming cut 5 bases from V and 6 bases from J; bases unmatched to any gene: 9. Looked up from germline, CDR1 is SGHVT and CDR2 is SQSDAQ. This CDR3 is 15 amino acids long. In DNA, the CDR3 is TGTGCCAGCAGCGTACCGCAGGGGGACGATGAAAAACTGTTTTTT. It translates to CASSVPQGDDEKLFF.

Points on this clonotype: Its ends do not fully match the called genes, so a read error is possible. The chain employs TRBV29-1 and TRBJ1-2, with D uncertain. The CDR3 is made up of 14 amino acids. Germline-derived CDR1 and CDR2 are SQVTM and ANQGSEA. CDR3: CSVETQVYGYGCTF. The CDR3 DNA is TGCAGCGTTGAGACCCAGGTATATGGCTATGGCTGCACCTTC.

This chain links TRBV11-2 with TRBJ1-1, with unresolved D. Germline CDR1 SGHAT, CDR2 FQNNGV. CDR3 size: 13 residues. V gave up 0 bases and J gave up 6 bases, with 8 bases separating them. As DNA, the CDR3 is TGTGCCAGCAGCTTAGAAACGAAGGCTGAAGCTTTCTTT. Residues: CASSLETKAEAFF.

This rearrangement joins TRBV19 to TRBJ2-7, with D possibly being TRBD1 or TRBD2 (5 bases each). Germline values: CDR1 LNHDA, CDR2 SQIVND (reference sequence). Trimming stripped 7 bases from V and 0 bases from J, with 13 bases between. CDR3 length: 14 residues. The DNA of the CDR3 is TGTGCCAGTACCCCGGGACCTAGCTCCTACGAGCAGTACTTC. Translation gives CASTPGPSSYEQYF.

This chain links TRBV19 with TRBJ1-1; possible D gene TRBD1, 5 bases. The germline V gene encodes CDR1 LNHDA and CDR2 SQIVND (reference sequence). The V gene lost 9 bases and the J gene lost 9 bases, with 20 bases spanning the gap. There are 13 residues in the CDR3. In DNA, the CDR3 is TGTGCCAGCAGTCCCGCCCCCAGGGAACAAGCTTTCTTT. Its translation is CASSPAPREQAFF.

Only a few counts were recorded for this clonotype. The rearrangement uses TRBV20-1 and TRBJ2-5; possibly TRBD1 for D (6 bases). Trimming left V 4 bases short and J 5 bases short, with 26 bases between. CDR3 size: 17 residues. CDR1 is DFQATT and CDR2 is SNEGSKA in the germline V gene (reference sequence). The CDR3 DNA reads TGCAGTGCTACAGGACAGCTGGGTATCTTGGAGTTGGAGACCCAGTACTTC. Amino acid sequence: CSATGQLGILELETQYF.

The V and J genes are TRBV7-9 and TRBJ2-7; 7 bases agree with TRBD1. Trimming at V came to 5 bases and at J to 5 bases, leaving 6 bases not matched to a gene. The CDR3 spans 13 residues. Germline V lookup: CDR1 SEHNR, CDR2 FQNEAQ (reference sequence). CDR3: CASSPGQVNEQYF. The CDR3 DNA is TGTGCCAGCAGCCCTGGACAGGTCAACGAGCAGTACTTC.

As concerns this clonotype: Being one base from a much bigger clone, this may be a read error. The chain is built from TRBV7-2 and TRBJ1-3; D unclear. Trimming removed 6 bases from V and 6 bases from J, with 9 bases in between. Germline-derived CDR1 and CDR2 are SGHTA and FQGNSA. The CDR3 covers 12 residues. The DNA of the CDR3 is TGTGCCAGCAGGTCGCCCGTAAACACCATATATTTT. Translating it yields CASRSPVNTIYF.

The chain uses TRBV2 and TRBJ1-2, with D unclear. V was shortened by 8 bases and J by 8 bases, with 12 bases between the two germline ends. This CDR3 contains 11 residues. The V gene's germline CDR1 is SNHLY and CDR2 FYNNEI. The CDR3 is CASDEGLGYTF. CDR3 bases: TGTGCCAGCGACGAGGGTTTGGGCTACACCTTC.

This clonotype was found once. Lacking the conserved final phenylalanine or tryptophan, this CDR3 likely reflects a read error. This sequence joins TRBV12-3 or TRBV12-4 and TRBJ1-1; maybe TRBD1 (5 bases). V was pared by 2 bases and J by 3 bases, with 13 bases between. The CDR3 covers 15 residues. The CDR3 protein is CASSLLRDRHTEAFL. The CDR3 DNA follows: TGTGCCAGCAGTTTACTCCGGGACCGACACACTGAAGCTTTCCTT.

The rearrangement uses TRBV7-2 and TRBJ1-1; 7 nucleotides match TRBD1. V was clipped by 2 bases and J by 10 bases; unmatched bases: 10. CDR3 length equals 14 residues. Per the germline V gene, CDR1 is SGHTA and CDR2 is FQGNSA. The CDR3 DNA reads TGTGCCAGCAGCTTAAAAGGGGCAGGGGGGTCAGCTTTCTTT. Translated: CASSLKGAGGSAFF.

This chain uses TRBV20-1 with TRBJ2-2; D remains unclear. Trimming removed 0 bases from V and 6 bases from J, with 5 bases in between. Germline CDR1 reads DFQATT; CDR2 reads SNEGSKA (reference sequence). This CDR3 region has 12 residues. In DNA form, the CDR3 reads TGCAGTGCTAGAGAGAATCCCGGGGAGCTGTTTTTT. Amino acids: CSARENPGELFF.

This clonotype appeared a few times. J is TRBJ2-7 and V is TRBV10-1; 8 bases align to TRBD2. V lost 2 bases to trimming and J lost 3 bases; unmatched junction nucleotides: 6. The CDR3 totals 15 residues. Germline V gene sequence: CDR1 WNHNN, CDR2 SYGVQD (reference sequence). The DNA for the CDR3 is TGCGCCAGCAGTGAGAGGCCTAGCGGGTTCTACGAGCAGTACTTC. Amino acid sequence: CASSERPSGFYEQYF.

The rearrangement joins TRBV20-1 to TRBJ1-2, with 7 bases lining up with TRBD1. The CDR3 length is 16 residues. Germline V gene sequence: CDR1 DFQATT, CDR2 SNEGSKA (reference sequence). V was clipped by 0 bases and J by 3 bases; unmatched bases: 10. The CDR3 DNA reads TGCAGTGCTAGAGATGGGAAAGGGACAGTTTACTATGGCTACACCTTC. Protein product: CSARDGKGTVYYGYTF.

The V gene is TRBV12-3 or TRBV12-4, the J gene TRBJ1-2; D not certain. CDR3 length: 13 residues. V lost 5 bases, J lost 1 base, and 8 bases lay in between. The CDR3 loop reads CASSGTNNYGYTF. In nucleotides, the CDR3 is TGTGCCAGCAGTGGCACAAATAACTATGGCTACACCTTC.

The gene calls are TRBV7-3 and TRBJ2-7; D might be TRBD1 or TRBD2, each matching 5 bases. Germline CDR1 SGHTA, CDR2 FQGTGA. V was cut by 5 bases and J by 3 bases, with 23 bases left in between. The CDR3 contains 17 residues. The CDR3 nucleotides read TGTGCCAGCAGCCCCCTTGCCCCGCTTACGAGGGGCTACGAGCAGTACTTC. Translated, it gives CASSPLAPLTRGYEQYF.

V gene TRBV7-3 combines with J gene TRBJ1-2, with D hard to call. The CDR3 sequence is 12 residues long. Germline CDR1 SGHTA, CDR2 FQGTGA. V was clipped by 2 bases and J by 13 bases, with 14 bases between them. The CDR3 sequence: CASSLEDPRPTF. DNA for the CDR3: TGTGCCAGCAGCTTAGAGGATCCCAGGCCCACCTTC.

The V call is TRBV29-1, the J call TRBJ1-2; D perhaps matches TRBD1 (5 bases). The germline V gene has CDR1 SQVTM and CDR2 ANQGSEA. V gave up 4 bases and J gave up 8 bases, with 35 bases separating them. CDR3 length equals 19 residues. The CDR3 nucleotides are TGCAGCGTTGTTGTGAGGGTTATAGGGAAGGGACGTAGGGACCCAGGCTACACCTTC. This translates into CSVVVRVIGKGRRDPGYTF. The whole variable domain, remainder taken from reference TRBV29-1 and TRBJ1-2, is SAVISQKPSRDICQRGTSLTIQCQVDSQVTMMFWYRQQPGQSLTLIATANQGSEATYESGFVIDKFPISRPNLTFSTLTVSNMSPEDSSIYLCSVVVRVIGKGRRDPGYTFGSGTRLTVV.

As concerns this clonotype: It may be a read error: a sequence one base away is much more abundant. The gene calls are TRBV15 and TRBJ1-1; TRBD1 is a possible D gene (5 bases). Germline V gives CDR1 LNHNV, CDR2 YYDKDF (reference sequence). Trimming cost V 5 bases and J 4 bases, with 11 bases left between them. This CDR3 is built from 13 residues. The CDR3 region is CATSGQVGTEAFF. DNA of the CDR3: TGTGCCACCAGCGGACAAGTGGGCACTGAAGCTTTCTTT.

This clonotype has a count of ten or more. The rearrangement joins TRBV29-1 to TRBJ2-7; 10 bases line up with TRBD1. This CDR3 comprises 14 residues. Germline V gene data show CDR1 as SQVTM and CDR2 as ANQGSEA. Trimming at V came to 6 bases and at J to 6 bases, leaving 11 bases not matched to a gene. CDR3 coding DNA: TGCAGCGTGAGAGCTGGACAGGGGGTTGGCGAGCAGTACTTC. Translation gives CSVRAGQGVGEQYF.

V is TRBV5-1 and J is TRBJ2-6, with 7 nucleotides matching TRBD1. The germline V gene has CDR1 SGHRS and CDR2 YFSETQ. J gave up 0 bases and V 4 bases, and 13 bases lay outside the gene matches. CDR3 length: 19 residues. The CDR3 region is CASSEPRDSLSSGANVLTF. As DNA, the CDR3 is TGCGCCAGCAGCGAGCCTAGGGACAGCCTAAGCTCTGGGGCCAACGTCCTGACTTTC.